Presented here are 5 T cell receptor beta chains from one specimen sequenced in a study of tumor-infiltrating lymphocytes in primary liver carcinoma. Priming with a constant-region primer yielded TCR beta cDNA from 500 ng total RNA. Employing slightly modified ARM-PCR, three nested multiplex PCR rounds were run, and these gave rise to the TCR beta libraries. In the first two PCR rounds, TRBV1-TRBV30 forward primers were paired with a C-beta reverse primer, and each round lasted approximately 10 cycles. Each CDR3 protein is one row after TCRdb ran MiXCR on the multiplex PCR reads. The sample yields approximately 330,000 distinct CDR3 sequences, roughly 61% seen once. Germline DNA was also extracted, and blood RNA derived from unsorted whole blood. Sequencing was carried out using peripheral blood. All receptors derive from a man between 40 and 49 years old with primary liver carcinoma and hepatitis B virus infection.

Concerning this clonotype itself: This may be a read error: a much more frequent sequence differs by one nucleotide. The chain carries TRBV6-1 and TRBJ1-5; no clear D. CDR1 and CDR2 (germline): MNHNS, SASEGT. There are 13 residues in the CDR3. The CDR3 sequence is CTSRFMSNQPQHF. CDR3 nucleotide sequence: TGTACCAGCAGATTCATGAGCAATCAGCCCCAGCATTTT.

Regarding this clonotype: The junction departs from the called germline gene at one end, perhaps through a read error. The rearrangement joins TRBV6-2 or TRBV6-3 to TRBJ2-3; 8 nucleotides line up with TRBD2. Germline V CDR1 and CDR2: MNHEY, SVGEGT. CDR3 length: 15 residues. CDR3 in amino acids: CSSGAGAGGPDTQYF. The DNA of the CDR3 is TGTTCCAGCGGCGCCGGGGCGGGAGGCCCAGATACGCAGTATTTT.

On this clonotype: The conserved phenylalanine or tryptophan is not found at the CDR3 terminus, so this likely reflects a read error. The V and J genes are TRBV5-1 and TRBJ2-2; 7 bases map to TRBD1. Trimming removed 7 bases from V and 5 bases from J; junction bases left unmatched: 5. The germline gives CDR1 SGHRS, CDR2 YFSETQ. The length of the CDR3 is 13 residues. The DNA for the CDR3 is TGCGCCAGCGGTGGGACAGTAACCGGGGAGCTGTTTTGT. The encoded protein is CASGGTVTGELFC.

As regards this clonotype: It may be a read error: a sequence one base away is much more abundant. This chain connects TRBV6-1 to TRBJ1-4; D uncertain. V was clipped by 3 bases and J by 2 bases, with 7 bases between them. CDR1 MNHNS and CDR2 SASEGT come from the germline V gene. CDR3 length: 14 amino acids. The CDR3 DNA reads TGTGCCAGCAGTGACGTCATGACTAATGAAAAACTGTTTTTT. This gives the protein CASSDVMTNEKLFF.

Comment on this clonotype: Just one base apart from a much larger clone, this may be a read error. V is TRBV4-3 and J is TRBJ2-5, with 8 bases that match TRBD1. With V trimmed by 3 bases and J by 4 bases, 7 bases remained unmatched. The CDR3 has 15 amino acids. Germline V gene data show CDR1 as LGHNA and CDR2 as YSLEER. Here the CDR3 DNA reads TGCGCCAGCAGCCACACACTGGACAGGGTAGAGACCCAGTACTTC. As protein: CASSHTLDRVETQYF.